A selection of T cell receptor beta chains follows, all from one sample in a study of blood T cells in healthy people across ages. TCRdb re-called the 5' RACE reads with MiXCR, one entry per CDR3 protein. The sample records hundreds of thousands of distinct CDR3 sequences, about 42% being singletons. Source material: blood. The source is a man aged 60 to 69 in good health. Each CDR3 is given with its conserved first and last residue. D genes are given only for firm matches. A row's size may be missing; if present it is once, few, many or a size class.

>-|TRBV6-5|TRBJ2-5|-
TGTGCCAGCAGTTTCCCAGGATCAGAGACCCAGTACTTC
CASSFPGSETQYF
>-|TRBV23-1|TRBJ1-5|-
TGCGCCAGCAGTCCTCGCGGACTCAATCAGCCCCAGCATTTT
CASSPRGLNQPQHF
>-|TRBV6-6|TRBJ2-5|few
TGTGCCAGCAGTCCCGGTCTGGCCGGGTGGGGAGAGACCCAGTACTTC
CASSPGLAGWGETQYF
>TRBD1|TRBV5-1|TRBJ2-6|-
TGCGCCAGCAGCTTGAGGGGGCTCGCGCCTGGGGCCAACGTCCTGACTTTC
CASSLRGLAPGANVLTF
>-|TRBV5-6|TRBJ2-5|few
TGTGCCAGCAGCTTGGTGGGGACCTCGGCAACCCAGTACTTC
CASSLVGTSATQYF
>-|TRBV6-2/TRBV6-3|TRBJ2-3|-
TGTGCCAGCAGTTATGTCGGGGTTAGCACAGATACGCAGTATTTT
CASSYVGVSTDTQYF
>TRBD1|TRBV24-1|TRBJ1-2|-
TGTGCCACCAGTGGTTCCGGGACAGACCATGGCTACACCTTC
CATSGSGTDHGYTF
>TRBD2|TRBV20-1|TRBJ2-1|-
TGCAGTCTTAACTCGGGGGGACTAGCTTACAATGAGCAGTTCTTC
CSLNSGGLAYNEQFF
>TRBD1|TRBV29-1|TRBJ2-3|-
TGCAGCGTTACCGGGACAGGGGCTGTAGATACGCAGTATTTT
CSVTGTGAVDTQYF
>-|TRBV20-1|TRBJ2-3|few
TGCAGTGGGATAGCGGATAGCACAGATACGCAGTATTTT
CSGIADSTDTQYF
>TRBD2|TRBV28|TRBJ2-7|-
TGTGCCAGCAGTTCCCAGGGACTAGCGGGTGGGAAGTGGGAGCAGTACTTC
CASSSQGLAGGKWEQYF
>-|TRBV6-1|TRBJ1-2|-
TGTGCCAGCAGGGAGGGACCAACGAGCTATGGCTACACCTTC
CASREGPTSYGYTF
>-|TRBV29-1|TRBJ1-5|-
TGCAGCGTTGAGAACTGCTTAGATCAGCCCCAGCATTTT
CSVENCLDQPQHF
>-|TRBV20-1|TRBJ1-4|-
TGCAGTGCTAGAGCCCCGACAGGAGGAAATGAAAAACTGTTTTTT
CSARAPTGGNEKLFF
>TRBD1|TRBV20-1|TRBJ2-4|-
TGCAGTGCCTATACATCCGGGACAGCCCTTAAAAACATTCAGTACTTC
CSAYTSGTALKNIQYF
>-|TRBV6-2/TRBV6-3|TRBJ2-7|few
TGTGCCAGCAGACCAGACACTGCCTACGAGCAGTACTTC
CASRPDTAYEQYF
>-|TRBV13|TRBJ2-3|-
TGTGCCAGCAGCTTAGGCGGGAAGGGAGCAGATACGCAGTATTTT
CASSLGGKGADTQYF
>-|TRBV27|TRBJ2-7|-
TGTGCCAGCAGCCAAAAAGGACAGACTTCCTACGAGCAGTACTTC
CASSQKGQTSYEQYF
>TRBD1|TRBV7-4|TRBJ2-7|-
TGTGCCAGCAGCATAGAATCGGGACAGGCCTACGAGCAGTACTTC
CASSIESGQAYEQYF
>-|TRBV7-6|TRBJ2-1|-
TGTGCCAGCAGCTCAAGCCGGGACACCACCTCCTACAATGAGCAGTTCTTC
CASSSSRDTTSYNEQFF
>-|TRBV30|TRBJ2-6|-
TGTGCCGGGAGTGGGGGCCGTGGGGCCAACGTCCTGACTTTC
CAGSGGRGANVLTF
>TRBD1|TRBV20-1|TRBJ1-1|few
TGCAGTGCCCCACAGGGAGGGGGCGGCACTGAAGCTTTCTTT
CSAPQGGGGTEAFF
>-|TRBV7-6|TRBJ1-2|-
TGTGCCAGCAGCGCGGGACTGGGAGGAGGCTACACCTTC
CASSAGLGGGYTF
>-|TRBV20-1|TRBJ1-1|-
TGCAGTGCATCTGGGATGATAGAGACTGAAGCTTTCTTT
CSASGMIETEAFF
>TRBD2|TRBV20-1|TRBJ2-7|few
TGCAGTGCTAGAGTGGGACTAAACTCCTACGAGCAGTACTTC
CSARVGLNSYEQYF
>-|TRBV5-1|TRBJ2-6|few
TGCGCCAGCAGCTTGTCGGGGTCCAATGGGGCCAACGTCCTGACTTTC
CASSLSGSNGANVLTF
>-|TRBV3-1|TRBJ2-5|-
TGTGCCAGCAGCCAAGATCCGAGGGGCGGGGAGACCCAGTACTTC
CASSQDPRGGETQYF
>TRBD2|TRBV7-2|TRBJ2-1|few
TGTGCCAGCAGCACACTAGCGGGGATGCAGTTCTTC
CASSTLAGMQFF
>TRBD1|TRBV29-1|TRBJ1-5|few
TGCAGCGTTACTACCGGGACAGGTAATCAGCCCCAGCATTTT
CSVTTGTGNQPQHF
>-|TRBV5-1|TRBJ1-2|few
TGCGCCAGCAGCTTGACAGCGTCCTCCTATGGCTACACCTTC
CASSLTASSYGYTF
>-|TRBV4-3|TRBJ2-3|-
TGCGCCAGCAGCCAAGACCTCCCATTTCGCGCAGATACGCAGTATTTT
CASSQDLPFRADTQYF
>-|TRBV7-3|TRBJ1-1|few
TGTGCCAGCAGCTTAGGTTCCGGTGAAGCTTTCTTT
CASSLGSGEAFF
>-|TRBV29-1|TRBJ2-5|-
TGCAGCGTTGATAGCAACGAAGAGACCCAGTACTTC
CSVDSNEETQYF
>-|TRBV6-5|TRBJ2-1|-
TGTGCCAGCAGTTACAGGGACTCCTACAATGAGCAGTTCTTC
CASSYRDSYNEQFF
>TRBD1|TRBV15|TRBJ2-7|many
TGTGCCACCAGCGGACGGACAGGGCGTGTCGAGCAGTACTTC
CATSGRTGRVEQYF
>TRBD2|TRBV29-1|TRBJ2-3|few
TGCAGCGTTGTGGAGCGGGGCGGGGATACGCAGTATTTT
CSVVERGGDTQYF
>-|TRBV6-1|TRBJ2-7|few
TGTGCCAGCAGTGAAGATGAGGGCCTGGTCTACGAGCAGTACTTC
CASSEDEGLVYEQYF
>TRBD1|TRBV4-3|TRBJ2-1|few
TGCGCCAGCAGCCAAGGGGCGGGACAGGGGGGGAATGAGCAGTTCTTC
CASSQGAGQGGNEQFF
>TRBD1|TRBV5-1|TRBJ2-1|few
TGCGCCAGCAGCCCAGGGGGAAACAATGAGCAGTTCTTC
CASSPGGNNEQFF
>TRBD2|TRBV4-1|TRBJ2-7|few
TGCGCCAGCCAGGGGACTAGCGGGTCCGGACATCACGAGCAGTACTTC
CASQGTSGSGHHEQYF
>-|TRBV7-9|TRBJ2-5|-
TGTGCCAGCAGCTTGGGGGCTAGACCGTACCAAGAGACCCAGTACTTC
CASSLGARPYQETQYF
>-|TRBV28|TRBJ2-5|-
TGTGCCAGCAGCCTCGTTGTGGCGAGCCAAGAGACCCAGTACTTC
CASSLVVASQETQYF
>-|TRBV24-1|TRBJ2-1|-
TGTGCCACCAGTGATATACTCCGGGACAAATATGAGCAGTTCTTC
CATSDILRDKYEQFF
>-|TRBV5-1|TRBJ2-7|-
TGCGCCAGCAGCTTGACGGGCTCGAATCTTCAAGAGATCCAGTACTTC
CASSLTGSNLQEIQYF
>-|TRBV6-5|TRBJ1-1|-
TGTGCCAGCAGTTACCTTTCGGGTGAGAACACTGAAGCTTTCTTT
CASSYLSGENTEAFF
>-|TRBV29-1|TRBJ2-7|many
TGCAGCGTTTCCCCCGCCCCAGGGTTCCACGAGCAGTACTTC
CSVSPAPGFHEQYF
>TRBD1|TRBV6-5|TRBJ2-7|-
TGTGCCAGCAGCGCAGGGGGCAGAATGTACTTC
CASSAGGRMYF
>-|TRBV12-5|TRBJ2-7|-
TGTGCTAGTGGTTTGGTACATGGACAGTCGAACGATGAGCAGTACTTC
CASGLVHGQSNDEQYF
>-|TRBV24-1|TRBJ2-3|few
TGTGCCACCAGTGAGGCGGACGCTACAGATACGCAGTATTTT
CATSEADATDTQYF
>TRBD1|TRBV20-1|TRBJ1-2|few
TGCAGTGCTAGAGATCAGACAGGGGCGACGGGCTACACCTTC
CSARDQTGATGYTF
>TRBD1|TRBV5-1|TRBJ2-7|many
TGCGCCACCAAGCTGGGGACAGGGGGCGACGAGCAGTACTTC
CATKLGTGGDEQYF
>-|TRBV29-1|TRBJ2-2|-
TGCAGCGTTGGGGAGGGGGCGCACACCGGGGAGCTGTTTTTT
CSVGEGAHTGELFF
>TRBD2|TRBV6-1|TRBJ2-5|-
TGTGCCAGCAGTGAAGAGTGGAAAACGGGGGGAAATTTAGAGACCCAGTACTTC
CASSEEWKTGGNLETQYF
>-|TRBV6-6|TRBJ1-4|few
TGTGCCACACTCCTGTGGGGAAGTCGTGAAAAACTGTTTTTT
CATLLWGSREKLFF